This T cell receptor beta chain was recorded in a study of blood T cell repertoires in COVID-19 (TCRdb year 2020). Some background on the complete study: Samples from collaborators originated in the United States, Italy and Spain and spanned both the acute and convalescent phases of COVID-19. The samples were drawn from two sources: the first 160 participants of the ongoing ImmuneRACE study, and 1,000 to 1,500 subjects contributed by 6 global collaborators. The repertoires were made available in a free public database intended to serve as a resource for research on the immune response to SARS-CoV-2. HLA class I and class II types, where available, came from metadata supplied by the sample provider rather than from assay-based typing. The prospective study material was composed of cDNA or gDNA derived from T cells, B-cell-depleted T cells, or PBMCs. A de-identified subject ID, COVID-19 status, age in years and sex were almost always included in the sample metadata. The dataset comprised deeply sampled blood TCRbeta repertoires from subjects exposed to, actively infected with, or recovered from COVID-19. The study at large found these results: The quantity of clinical and demographic metadata differed by source and by participant and was supplied without curation.

A distance of 14 bases separates the germline ends of V and J, which lose 5 bases and 0 bases respectively. Taken from cysteine to phenylalanine, the CDR3 has 16 residues. Here the CDR3 DNA is all that survives: 48 bases in frame from base 1. Based on the germline V gene, the CDR1 and CDR2 sequences are SGHVS and FNYEAQ. The collaborating institutions used their own protocols to collect whole blood in K2EDTA tubes. For TCRbeta analysis, collaborators shipped samples as frozen whole blood, isolated PBMCs, or DNA extracted from either of those sample types. For this clone: Its antigen is currently not known. Nothing much larger sits one base from this clone, and base qualities are not available.

The immunoSEQ Assay, a bias-controlled multiplex PCR, was used to amplify TCRbeta CDR3 regions from genomic DNA. In the original analysis: The number of nucleated cells in each sample was estimated by amplification of reference gene primers within the assay. Sequence reads were collapsed and filtered to measure the absolute abundance of every unique TCRbeta CDR3 rearrangement. For each sample, productive Simpson clonality was calculated as the square root of Simpson's diversity index across productive rearrangements. The source is immuneACCESS, and TCRdb retained only in-frame sequences with V and J called. Part of the clones is not carried over; for the studies checked, unresolved V genes explain less than half of this, and the remainder is unexplained. Clonal size and the V and J genes are those of that table, whereas D and trimming came from the DNA. The sample has approximately 15,000 clones on record, about 90% of them singletons. In total, the top ten clones hold almost 4.5% of the sample.

Sequenced: peripheral blood. The sequence links TRBV7-6 to TRBJ2-1, with TRBD2 tentatively as D gene (6 bases match). This clonotype was sampled from a man aged 55 to 70 with active COVID-19. DNA sequence: TGTGCCAGCAGCACTCATGTCGGGGGCTCCTACAATGAGCAGTTCTTC. This gives the protein CASSTHVGGSYNEQFF.